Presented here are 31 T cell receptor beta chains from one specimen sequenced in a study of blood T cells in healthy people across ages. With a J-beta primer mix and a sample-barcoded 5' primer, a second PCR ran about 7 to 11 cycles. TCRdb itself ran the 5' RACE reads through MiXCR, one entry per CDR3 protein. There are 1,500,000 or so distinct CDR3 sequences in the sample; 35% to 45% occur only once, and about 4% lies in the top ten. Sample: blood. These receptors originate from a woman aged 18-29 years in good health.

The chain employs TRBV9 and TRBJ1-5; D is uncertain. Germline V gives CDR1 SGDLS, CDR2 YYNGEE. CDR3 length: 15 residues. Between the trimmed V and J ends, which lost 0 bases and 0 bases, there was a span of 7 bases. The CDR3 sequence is CASSVGLDSNQPQHF. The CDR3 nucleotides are TGTGCCAGCAGCGTAGGCCTCGATAGCAATCAGCCCCAGCATTTT.

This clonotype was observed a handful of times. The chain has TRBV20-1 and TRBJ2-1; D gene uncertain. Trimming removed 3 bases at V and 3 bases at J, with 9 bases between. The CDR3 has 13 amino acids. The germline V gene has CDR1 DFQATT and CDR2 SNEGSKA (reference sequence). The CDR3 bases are TGCAGTGCTAGTTGGGTGGACTACAATGAGCAGTTCTTC. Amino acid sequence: CSASWVDYNEQFF.

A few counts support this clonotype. CDR3 in DNA: TGTGCCAGCAGTTCTTGGGTTTCTGGGGCCAACGTCCTGACTTTC. Translation: CASSSWVSGANVLTF. J is TRBJ2-6 and V is TRBV6-5; D remains ambiguous. CDR1 is MNHEY, CDR2 SVGAGI, per germline. V lost 4 bases to trimming and J lost 1 base, with 8 bases between them. The CDR3 length is 15 residues.

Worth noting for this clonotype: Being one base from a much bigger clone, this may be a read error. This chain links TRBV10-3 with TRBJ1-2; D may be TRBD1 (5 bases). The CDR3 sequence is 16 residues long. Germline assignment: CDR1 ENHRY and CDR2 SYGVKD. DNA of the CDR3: TGTGCCGTCAGTGAGTCGATTCGACAGACTGGCTATGGCTACACCTTC. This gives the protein CAVSESIRQTGYGYTF.

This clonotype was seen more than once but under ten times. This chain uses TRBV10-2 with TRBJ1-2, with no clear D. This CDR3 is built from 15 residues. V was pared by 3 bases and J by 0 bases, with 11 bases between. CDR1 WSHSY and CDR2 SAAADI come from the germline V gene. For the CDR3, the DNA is TGCGCCAGCAGTGACGACGGAGGGTCTAACTATGGCTACACCTTC. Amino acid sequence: CASSDDGGSNYGYTF.

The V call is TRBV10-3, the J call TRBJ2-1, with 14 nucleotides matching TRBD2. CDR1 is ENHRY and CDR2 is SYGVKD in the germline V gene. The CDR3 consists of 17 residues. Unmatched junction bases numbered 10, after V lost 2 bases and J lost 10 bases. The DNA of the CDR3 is TGTGCCATCAGTGAGCCGATGGGACTAGCGGGAGCAGACGAGCAGTTCTTC. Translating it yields CAISEPMGLAGADEQFF.

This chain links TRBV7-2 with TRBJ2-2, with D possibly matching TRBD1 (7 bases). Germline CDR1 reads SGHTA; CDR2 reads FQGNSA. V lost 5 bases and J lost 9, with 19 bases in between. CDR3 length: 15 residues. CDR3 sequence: CASSPRRDRFRELFF. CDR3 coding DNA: TGTGCCAGCAGCCCGAGGCGGGACAGATTCCGGGAGCTGTTTTTT.

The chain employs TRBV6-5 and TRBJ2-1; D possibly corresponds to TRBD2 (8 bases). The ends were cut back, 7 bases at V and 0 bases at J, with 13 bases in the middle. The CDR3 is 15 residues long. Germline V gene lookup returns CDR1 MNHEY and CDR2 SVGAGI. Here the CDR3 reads CASKTGTSSYNEQFF. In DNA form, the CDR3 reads TGTGCCAGCAAGACAGGGACTAGCTCCTACAATGAGCAGTTCTTC.

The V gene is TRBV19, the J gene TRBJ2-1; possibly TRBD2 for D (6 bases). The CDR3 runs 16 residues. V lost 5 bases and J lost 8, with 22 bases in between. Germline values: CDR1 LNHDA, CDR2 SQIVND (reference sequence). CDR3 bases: TGTGCCAGTAGTGTACTAGCTGGAGGGCCGGTCGATGAGCAGTTCTTC. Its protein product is CASSVLAGGPVDEQFF. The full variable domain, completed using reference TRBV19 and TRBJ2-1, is DGGITQSPKYLFRKEGQNVTLSCEQNLNHDAMYWYRQDPGQGLRLIYYSQIVNDFQKGDIAEGYSVSREKKESFPLTVTSAQKNPTAFYLCASSVLAGGPVDEQFFGPGTRLTVL.

The DNA of the CDR3 is TGCAGTGCCTGGGGGCCGGGACAGGGGTTCAATGAGCAGTTCTTC. Its translation is CSAWGPGQGFNEQFF. The chain has TRBV20-1 and TRBJ2-1; 10 nucleotides align to TRBD1. CDR1 and CDR2 from the germline V gene are DFQATT and SNEGSKA (reference sequence). V gave up 6 bases and J gave up 6 bases; unmatched junction bases: 11. The CDR3 has 15 amino acids.

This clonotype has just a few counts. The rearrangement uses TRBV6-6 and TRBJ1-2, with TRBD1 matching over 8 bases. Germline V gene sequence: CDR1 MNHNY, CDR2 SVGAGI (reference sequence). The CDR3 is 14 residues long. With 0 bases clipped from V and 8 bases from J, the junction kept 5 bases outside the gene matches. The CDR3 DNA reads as TGTGCCAGCAGTTACTCGACAGGGGTGGACGGCTACACCTTC. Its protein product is CASSYSTGVDGYTF.

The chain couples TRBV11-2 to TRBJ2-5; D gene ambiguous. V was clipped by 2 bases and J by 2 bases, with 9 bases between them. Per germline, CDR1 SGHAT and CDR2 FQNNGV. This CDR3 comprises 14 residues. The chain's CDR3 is CASSLSLGQETQYF. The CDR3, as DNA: TGTGCCAGCAGCTTAAGTTTGGGTCAAGAGACCCAGTACTTC.

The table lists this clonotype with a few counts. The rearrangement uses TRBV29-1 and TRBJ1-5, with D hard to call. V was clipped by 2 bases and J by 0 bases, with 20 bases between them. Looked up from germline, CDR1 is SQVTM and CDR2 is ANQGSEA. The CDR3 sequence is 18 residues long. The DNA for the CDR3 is TGCAGCGTTGAATGGCGGACTGTAGCAAAACCTAGCAATCAGCCCCAGCATTTT. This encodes CSVEWRTVAKPSNQPQHF.

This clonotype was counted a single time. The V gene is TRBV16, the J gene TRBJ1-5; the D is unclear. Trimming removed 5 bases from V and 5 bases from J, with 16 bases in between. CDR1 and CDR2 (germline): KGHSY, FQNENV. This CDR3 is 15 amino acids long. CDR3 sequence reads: CASSTTRVGDQPQHF. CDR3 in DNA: TGTGCCAGCAGCACGACCCGGGTTGGGGATCAGCCCCAGCATTTT.

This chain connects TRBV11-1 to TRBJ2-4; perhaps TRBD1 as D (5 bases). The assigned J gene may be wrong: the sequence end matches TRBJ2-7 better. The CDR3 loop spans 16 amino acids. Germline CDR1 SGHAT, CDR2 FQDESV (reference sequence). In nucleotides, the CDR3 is TGTGCCAGCAGCTACGGAACAGGACCCCAATCCTACGAGCAGTACTTC. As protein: CASSYGTGPQSYEQYF.

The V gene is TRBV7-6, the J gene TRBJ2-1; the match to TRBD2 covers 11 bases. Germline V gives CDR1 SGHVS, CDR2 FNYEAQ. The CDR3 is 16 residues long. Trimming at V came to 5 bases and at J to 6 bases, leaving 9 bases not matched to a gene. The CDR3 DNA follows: TGTGCCAGCAGCGCCTGGCCCGGGACTAGCGGCAATGAGCAGTTCTTC. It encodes CASSAWPGTSGNEQFF.

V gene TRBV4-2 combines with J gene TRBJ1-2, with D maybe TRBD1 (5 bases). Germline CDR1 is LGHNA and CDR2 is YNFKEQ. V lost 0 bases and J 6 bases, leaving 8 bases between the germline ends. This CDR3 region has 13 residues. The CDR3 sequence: CASSQELGDGYTF. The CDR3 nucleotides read TGTGCCAGCAGCCAAGAGTTAGGGGATGGCTACACCTTC.

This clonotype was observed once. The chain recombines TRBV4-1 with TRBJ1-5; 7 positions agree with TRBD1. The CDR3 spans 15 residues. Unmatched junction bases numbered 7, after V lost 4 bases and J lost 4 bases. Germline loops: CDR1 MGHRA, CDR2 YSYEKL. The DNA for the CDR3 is TGCGCCAGCAGCCTTGACAGGGTATTAAATCAGCCCCAGCATTTT. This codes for CASSLDRVLNQPQHF.

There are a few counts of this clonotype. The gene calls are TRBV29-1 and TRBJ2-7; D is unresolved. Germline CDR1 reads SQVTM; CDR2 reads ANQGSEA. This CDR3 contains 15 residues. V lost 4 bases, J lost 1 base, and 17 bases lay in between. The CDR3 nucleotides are TGCAGCGTTGGGGGAAGAGGTCGTATTTCCTACGAGCAGTACTTC. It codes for CSVGGRGRISYEQYF.

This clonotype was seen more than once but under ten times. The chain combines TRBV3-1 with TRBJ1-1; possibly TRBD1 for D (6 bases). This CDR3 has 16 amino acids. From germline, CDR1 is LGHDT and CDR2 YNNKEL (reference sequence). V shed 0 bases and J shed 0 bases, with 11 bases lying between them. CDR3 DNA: TGTGCCAGCAGCCAAGACTGGGGGCGCATGAACACTGAAGCTTTCTTT. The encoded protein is CASSQDWGRMNTEAFF. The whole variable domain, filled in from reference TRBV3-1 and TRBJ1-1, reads DTAVSQTPKYLVTQMGNDKSIKCEQNLGHDTMYWYKQDSKKFLKIMFSYNNKELIINETVPNRFSPKSPDKAHLNLHINSLELGDSAVYFCASSQDWGRMNTEAFFGQGTRLTVV.

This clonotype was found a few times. The CDR3 DNA reads TGCAGTGCTAGTGCACTAGCGGGGGTTAGCACAGATACGCAGTATTTT. This codes for CSASALAGVSTDTQYF. This chain connects TRBV20-1 to TRBJ2-3; 11 bases are a match to TRBD2. This CDR3 contains 16 residues. V shed 3 bases, J shed 0 bases, and the junction held 5 bases outside the gene matches. Germline V CDR1 and CDR2: DFQATT, SNEGSKA (reference sequence).

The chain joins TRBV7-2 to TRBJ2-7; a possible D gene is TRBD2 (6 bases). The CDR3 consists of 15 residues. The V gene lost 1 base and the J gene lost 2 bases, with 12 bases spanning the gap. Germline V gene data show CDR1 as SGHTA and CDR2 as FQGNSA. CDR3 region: CASSLVASDAYEQYF. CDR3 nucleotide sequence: TGTGCCAGCAGCTTAGTTGCTAGCGACGCCTACGAGCAGTACTTC.

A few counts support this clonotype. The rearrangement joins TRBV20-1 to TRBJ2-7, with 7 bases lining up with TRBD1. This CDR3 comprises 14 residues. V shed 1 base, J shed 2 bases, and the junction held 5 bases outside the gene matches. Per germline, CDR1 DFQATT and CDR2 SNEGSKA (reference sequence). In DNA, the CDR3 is TGCAGTGCTAGAGTTAGGGGGCCACCCTACGAGCAGTACTTC. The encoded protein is CSARVRGPPYEQYF.

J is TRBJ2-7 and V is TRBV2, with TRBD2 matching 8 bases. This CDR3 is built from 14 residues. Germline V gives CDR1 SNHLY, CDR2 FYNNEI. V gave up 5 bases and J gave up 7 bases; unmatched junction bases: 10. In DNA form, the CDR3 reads TGTGCCAGCAGTCAATTAGCGGGGAAGGTTGAGCAGTACTTC. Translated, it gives CASSQLAGKVEQYF.

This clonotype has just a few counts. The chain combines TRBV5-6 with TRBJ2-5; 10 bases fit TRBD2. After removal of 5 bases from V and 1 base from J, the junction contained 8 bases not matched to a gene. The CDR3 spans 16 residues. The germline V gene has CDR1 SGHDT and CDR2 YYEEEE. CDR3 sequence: CASRPTKRGGQETQYF. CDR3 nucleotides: TGTGCCAGCAGACCCACCAAGCGGGGGGGCCAAGAGACCCAGTACTTC.

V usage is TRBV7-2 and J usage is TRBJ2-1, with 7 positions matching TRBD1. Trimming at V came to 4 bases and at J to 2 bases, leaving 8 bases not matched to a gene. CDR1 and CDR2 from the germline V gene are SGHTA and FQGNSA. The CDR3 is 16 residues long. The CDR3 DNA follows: TGTGCCAGCAGCTCCCCCATGGACAGGCCCTACAATGAGCAGTTCTTC. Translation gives CASSSPMDRPYNEQFF.

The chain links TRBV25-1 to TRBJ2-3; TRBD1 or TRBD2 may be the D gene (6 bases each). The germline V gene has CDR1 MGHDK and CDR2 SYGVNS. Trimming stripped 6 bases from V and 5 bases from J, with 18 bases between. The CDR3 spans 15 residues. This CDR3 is CASRRGGSGVDTQYF. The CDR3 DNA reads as TGTGCCAGCAGAAGAGGGGGATCGGGGGTAGATACGCAGTATTTT.

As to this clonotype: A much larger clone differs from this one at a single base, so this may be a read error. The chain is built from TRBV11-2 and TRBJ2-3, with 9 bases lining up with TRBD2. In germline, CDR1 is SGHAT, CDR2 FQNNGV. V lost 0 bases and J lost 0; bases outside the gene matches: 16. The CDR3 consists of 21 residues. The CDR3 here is CASSLDRQPSGEMTSTDTQYF. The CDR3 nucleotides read TGTGCCAGCAGCTTAGATCGTCAGCCTAGCGGGGAGATGACTAGCACAGATACGCAGTATTTT.

The CDR3 protein is CSVVQGPREQFF. The DNA for the CDR3 is TGCAGCGTTGTACAGGGACCCCGAGAGCAGTTCTTC. V usage is TRBV29-1 and J usage is TRBJ2-1; perhaps TRBD1 as D (6 bases). Trimming stripped 4 bases from V and 10 bases from J, with 14 bases between. The CDR3 runs to 12 residues. Germline loops: CDR1 SQVTM, CDR2 ANQGSEA.

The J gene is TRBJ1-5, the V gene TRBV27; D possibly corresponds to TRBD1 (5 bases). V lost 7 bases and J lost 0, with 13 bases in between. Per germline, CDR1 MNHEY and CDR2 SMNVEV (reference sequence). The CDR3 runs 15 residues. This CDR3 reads CASTLGRYSNQPQHF. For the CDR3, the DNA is TGTGCCAGCACCCTGGGACGGTATAGCAATCAGCCCCAGCATTTT.

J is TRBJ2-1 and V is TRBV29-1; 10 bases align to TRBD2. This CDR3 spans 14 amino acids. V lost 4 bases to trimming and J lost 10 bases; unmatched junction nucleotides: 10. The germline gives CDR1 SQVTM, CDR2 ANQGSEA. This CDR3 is CSVVPASGSDEQFF. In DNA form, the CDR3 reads TGCAGCGTTGTTCCCGCTAGCGGGAGTGACGAGCAGTTCTTC.